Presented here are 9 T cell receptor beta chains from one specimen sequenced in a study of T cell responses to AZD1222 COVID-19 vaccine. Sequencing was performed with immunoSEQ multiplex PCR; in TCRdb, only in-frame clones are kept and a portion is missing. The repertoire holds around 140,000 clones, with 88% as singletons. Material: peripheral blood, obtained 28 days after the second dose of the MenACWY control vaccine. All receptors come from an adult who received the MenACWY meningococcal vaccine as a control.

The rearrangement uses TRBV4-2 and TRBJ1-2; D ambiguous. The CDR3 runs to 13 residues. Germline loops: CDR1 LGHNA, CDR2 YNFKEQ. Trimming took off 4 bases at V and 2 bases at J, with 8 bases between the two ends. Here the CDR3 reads CASSPPSNYGYTF. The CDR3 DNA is TGTGCCAGCAGCCCTCCCTCAAACTATGGCTACACCTTC.

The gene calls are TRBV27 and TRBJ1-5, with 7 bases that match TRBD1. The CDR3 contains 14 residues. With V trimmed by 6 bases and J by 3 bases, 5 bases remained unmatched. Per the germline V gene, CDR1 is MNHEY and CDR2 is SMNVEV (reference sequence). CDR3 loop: CASSPGGINQPQHF. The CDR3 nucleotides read TGTGCCAGCAGCCCAGGGGGGATCAATCAGCCCCAGCATTTT.

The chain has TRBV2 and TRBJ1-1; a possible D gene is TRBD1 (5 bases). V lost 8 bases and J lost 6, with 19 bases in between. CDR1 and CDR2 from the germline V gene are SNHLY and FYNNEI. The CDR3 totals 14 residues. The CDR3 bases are TGTGCCAGCGTGGTACGAGGGGCGTCCGCTGAAGCTTTCTTT. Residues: CASVVRGASAEAFF.

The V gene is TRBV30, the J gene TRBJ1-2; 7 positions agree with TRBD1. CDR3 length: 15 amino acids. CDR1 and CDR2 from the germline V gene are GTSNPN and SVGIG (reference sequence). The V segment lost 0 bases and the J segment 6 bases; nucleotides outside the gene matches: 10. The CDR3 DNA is TGTGCCTGGAGTGTACAGGGTCAGGGGGGCAATGGCTACACCTTC. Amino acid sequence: CAWSVQGQGGNGYTF.

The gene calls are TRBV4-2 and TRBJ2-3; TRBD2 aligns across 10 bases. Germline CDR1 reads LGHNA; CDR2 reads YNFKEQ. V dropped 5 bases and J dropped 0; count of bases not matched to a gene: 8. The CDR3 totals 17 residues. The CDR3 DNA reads TGTGCCAGCAGCGAACACCCGGGACTAGCGAGCACAGATACGCAGTATTTT. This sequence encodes CASSEHPGLASTDTQYF.

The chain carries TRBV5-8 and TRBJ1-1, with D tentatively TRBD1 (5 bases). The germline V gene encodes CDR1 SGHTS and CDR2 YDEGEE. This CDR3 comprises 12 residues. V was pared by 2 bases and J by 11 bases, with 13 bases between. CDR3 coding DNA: TGTGCCAGCAGCTTTAGCAGGGTTTCGGCTTTCTTT. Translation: CASSFSRVSAFF.

CDR3 DNA sequence: TGTGCCAGCAGTCGCGAGATGGACTATGGCTACACCTTC. It encodes CASSREMDYGYTF. The gene calls are TRBV12-3 or TRBV12-4 and TRBJ1-2; no clear D gene. This CDR3 region has 13 residues. V was clipped by 5 bases and J by 3 bases, with 10 bases between them.

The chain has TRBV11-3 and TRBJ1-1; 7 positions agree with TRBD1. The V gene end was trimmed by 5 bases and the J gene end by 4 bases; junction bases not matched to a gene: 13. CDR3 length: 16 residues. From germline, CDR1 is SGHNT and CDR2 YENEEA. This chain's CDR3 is CASSLDTGTEFTEAFF. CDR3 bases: TGTGCCAGCAGCCTTGATACCGGGACAGAATTCACTGAAGCTTTCTTT.

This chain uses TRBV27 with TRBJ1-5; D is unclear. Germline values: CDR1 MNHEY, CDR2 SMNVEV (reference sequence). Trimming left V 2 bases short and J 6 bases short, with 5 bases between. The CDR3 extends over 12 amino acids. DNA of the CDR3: TGTGCCAGCAGTTTAATTGGTCAGCCCCAGCATTTT. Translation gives CASSLIGQPQHF.